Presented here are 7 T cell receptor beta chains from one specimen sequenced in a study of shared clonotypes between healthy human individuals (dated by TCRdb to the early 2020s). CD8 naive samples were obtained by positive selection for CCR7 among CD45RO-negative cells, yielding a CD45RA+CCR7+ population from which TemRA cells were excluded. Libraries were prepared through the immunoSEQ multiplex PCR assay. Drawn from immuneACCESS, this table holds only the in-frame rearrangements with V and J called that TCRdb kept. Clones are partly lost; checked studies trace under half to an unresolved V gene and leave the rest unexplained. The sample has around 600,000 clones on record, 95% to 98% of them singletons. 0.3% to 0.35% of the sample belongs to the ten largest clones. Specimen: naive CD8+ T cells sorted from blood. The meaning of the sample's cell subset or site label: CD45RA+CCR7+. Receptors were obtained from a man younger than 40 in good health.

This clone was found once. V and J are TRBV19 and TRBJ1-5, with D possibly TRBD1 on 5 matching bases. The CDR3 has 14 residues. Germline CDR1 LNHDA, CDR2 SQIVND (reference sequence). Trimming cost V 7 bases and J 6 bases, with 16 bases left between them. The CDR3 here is CASTPIHQGQPQHF. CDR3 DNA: TGTGCCAGTACACCGATTCATCAGGGTCAGCCCCAGCATTTT.

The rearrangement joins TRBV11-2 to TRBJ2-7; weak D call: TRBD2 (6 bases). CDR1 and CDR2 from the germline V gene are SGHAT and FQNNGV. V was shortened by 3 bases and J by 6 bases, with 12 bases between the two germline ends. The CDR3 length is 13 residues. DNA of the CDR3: TGTGCCAGCAGCTTGGCCGGGACTTTCGAGCAGTACTTC. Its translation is CASSLAGTFEQYF.

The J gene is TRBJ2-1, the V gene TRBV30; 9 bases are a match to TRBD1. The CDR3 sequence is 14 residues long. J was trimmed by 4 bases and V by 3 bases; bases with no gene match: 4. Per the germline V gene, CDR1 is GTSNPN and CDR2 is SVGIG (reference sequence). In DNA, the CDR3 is TGTGCCTGGAGCCACGGACAGGGGTACAATGAGCAGTTCTTC. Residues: CAWSHGQGYNEQFF.

The CDR3 nucleotides read TGTGCCAGCAGCCATCAGGGGGTTCTAGATACGCAGTATTTT. Protein: CASSHQGVLDTQYF. The chain combines TRBV27 with TRBJ2-3, with 7 bases that match TRBD1. Trimming at V came to 6 bases and at J to 5 bases, leaving 8 bases not matched to a gene. Per germline, CDR1 MNHEY and CDR2 SMNVEV (reference sequence). This CDR3 spans 14 amino acids.

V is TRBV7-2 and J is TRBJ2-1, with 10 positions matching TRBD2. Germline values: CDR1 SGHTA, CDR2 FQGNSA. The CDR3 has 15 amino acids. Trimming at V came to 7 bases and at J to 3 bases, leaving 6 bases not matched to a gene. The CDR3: CASTEAGGFYNEQFF. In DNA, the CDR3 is TGTGCCAGCACCGAAGCGGGAGGGTTCTACAATGAGCAGTTCTTC. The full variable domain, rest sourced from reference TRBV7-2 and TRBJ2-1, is GAGVSQSPSNKVTEKGKDVELRCDPISGHTALYWYRQSLGQGLEFLIYFQGNSAPDKSGLPSDRFSAERTGGSVSTLTIQRTQQEDSAVYLCASTEAGGFYNEQFFGPGTRLTVL.

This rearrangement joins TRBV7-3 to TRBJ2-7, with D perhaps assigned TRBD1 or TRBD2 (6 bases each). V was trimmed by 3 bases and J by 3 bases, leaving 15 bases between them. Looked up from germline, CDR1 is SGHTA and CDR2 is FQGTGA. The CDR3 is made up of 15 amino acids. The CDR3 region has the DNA TGTGCCAGCAGCTTCGTCCGGGGGCAAAACTACGAGCAGTACTTC. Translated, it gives CASSFVRGQNYEQYF. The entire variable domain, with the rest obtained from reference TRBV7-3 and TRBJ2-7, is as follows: GAGVSQTPSNKVTEKGKYVELRCDPISGHTALYWYRQSLGQGPEFLIYFQGTGAADDSGLPNDRFFAVRPEGSVSTLKIQRTERGDSAVYLCASSFVRGQNYEQYFGPGTRLTVT.

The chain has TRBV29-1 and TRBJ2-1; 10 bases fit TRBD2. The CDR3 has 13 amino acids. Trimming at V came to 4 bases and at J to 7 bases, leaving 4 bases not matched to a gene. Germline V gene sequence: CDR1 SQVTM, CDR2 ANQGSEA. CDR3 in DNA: TGCAGCGTTGGGCTAGCGGGGGAGAATGAGCAGTTCTTC. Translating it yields CSVGLAGENEQFF.